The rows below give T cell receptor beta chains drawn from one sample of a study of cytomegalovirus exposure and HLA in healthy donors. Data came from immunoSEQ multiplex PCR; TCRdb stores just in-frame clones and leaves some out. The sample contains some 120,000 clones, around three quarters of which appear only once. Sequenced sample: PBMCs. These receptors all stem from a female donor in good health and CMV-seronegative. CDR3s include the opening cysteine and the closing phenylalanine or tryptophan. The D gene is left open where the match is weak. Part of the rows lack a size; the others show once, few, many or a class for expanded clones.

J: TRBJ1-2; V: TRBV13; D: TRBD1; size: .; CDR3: CASSSTSGGANYGYTF; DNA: TGTGCCAGCAGCTCGACTTCAGGGGGTGCTAACTATGGCTACACCTTC
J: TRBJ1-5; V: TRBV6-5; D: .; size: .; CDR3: CAAGGGNQPQHF; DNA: TGTGCCGCTGGGGGGGGGAATCAGCCCCAGCATTTT
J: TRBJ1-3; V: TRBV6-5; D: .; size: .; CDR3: CASRRTGTGNTIYF; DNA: TGTGCCAGCAGGCGAACCGGGACAGGAAACACCATATATTTT
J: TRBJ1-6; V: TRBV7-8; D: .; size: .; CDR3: CASSLLNIRYKERSSYNSPLHF; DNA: TGTGCCAGCAGCTTATTGAATATCCGTTACAAGGAGAGGAGCTCCTATAATTCACCCCTCCACTTT
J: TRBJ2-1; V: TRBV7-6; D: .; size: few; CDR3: CASSKGAAVGYNEQFF; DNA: TGTGCCAGCAGCAAAGGCGCAGCGGTGGGCTACAATGAGCAGTTCTTC
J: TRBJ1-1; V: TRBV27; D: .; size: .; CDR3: CASNRIQTVNTEAFF; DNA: TGTGCCAGCAATCGAATACAAACAGTGAACACTGAAGCTTTCTTT
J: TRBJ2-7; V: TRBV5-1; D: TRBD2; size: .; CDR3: CASSPGTTYEQYF; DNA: TGCGCCAGCAGCCCCGGGACTACCTACGAGCAGTACTTC
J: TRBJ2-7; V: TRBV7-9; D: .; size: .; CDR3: CASSLSRVREQYF; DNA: TGTGCCAGCAGCCTAAGTCGGGTGCGCGAGCAGTACTTC
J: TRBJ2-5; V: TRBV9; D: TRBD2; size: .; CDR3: CASARTSGETQYF; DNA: TGTGCCAGCGCACGGACTAGCGGTGAGACCCAGTACTTC
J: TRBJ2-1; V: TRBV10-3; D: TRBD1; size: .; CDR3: CAIALGQGISSYNEQFF; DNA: TGTGCCATCGCGTTGGGACAGGGAATTTCCTCCTACAATGAGCAGTTCTTC
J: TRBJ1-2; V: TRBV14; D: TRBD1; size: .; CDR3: CASSQRDRAQYGYTF; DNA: TGTGCCAGCAGCCAGCGGGACAGGGCCCAATATGGCTACACCTTC
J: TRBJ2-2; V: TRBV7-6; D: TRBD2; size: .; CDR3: CASSLVPAGGINTGELFF; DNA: TGTGCCAGCAGCTTAGTCCCAGCGGGGGGGATTAACACCGGGGAGCTGTTTTTT
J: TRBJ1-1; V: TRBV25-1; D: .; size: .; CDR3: CASFKEGKAFF; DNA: TGTGCCAGTTTTAAAGAGGGAAAAGCTTTCTTT
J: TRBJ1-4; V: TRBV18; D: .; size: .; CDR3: CASSPAGAWNEKLFF; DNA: TGTGCCAGCTCACCAGCAGGGGCCTGGAATGAAAAACTGTTTTTT
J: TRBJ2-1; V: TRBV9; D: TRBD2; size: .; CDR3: CASSASSGGPYNEQFF; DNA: TGTGCCAGCAGCGCGTCGTCGGGGGGGCCCTACAATGAGCAGTTCTTC
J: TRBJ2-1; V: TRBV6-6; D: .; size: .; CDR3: CASSYSVTSPENEQFF; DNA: TGTGCCAGCAGTTACTCAGTGACTAGTCCCGAGAATGAGCAGTTCTTC
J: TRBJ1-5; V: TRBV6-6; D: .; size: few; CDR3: CASSYDENQPQHF; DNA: TGTGCCAGCAGTTACGATGAGAATCAGCCCCAGCATTTT
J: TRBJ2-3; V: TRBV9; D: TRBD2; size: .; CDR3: CASSVVGSGGTDTQYF; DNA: TGTGCCAGCAGCGTAGTAGGTAGCGGGGGCACAGATACGCAGTATTTT
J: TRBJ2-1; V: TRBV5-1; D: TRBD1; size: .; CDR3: CASSLGSLTGLNEQFF; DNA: TGCGCCAGCAGCTTGGGGAGCCTGACAGGGTTAAATGAGCAGTTCTTC
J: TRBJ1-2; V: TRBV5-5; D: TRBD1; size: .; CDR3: CASSLEQGALGGYTF; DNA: TGTGCCAGCAGCTTGGAGCAGGGGGCATTAGGTGGCTACACCTTC
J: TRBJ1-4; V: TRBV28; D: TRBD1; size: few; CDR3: CASSFNDVGTGKLFF; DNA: TGTGCCAGCAGTTTTAACGATGTTGGGACAGGAAAACTGTTTTTT
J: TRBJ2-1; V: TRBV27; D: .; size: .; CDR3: CASSFGSGNEQFF; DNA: TGTGCCAGCAGTTTTGGATCGGGGAATGAGCAGTTCTTC
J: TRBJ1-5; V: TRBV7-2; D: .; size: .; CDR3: CASTQWAGENQPQHF; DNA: TGTGCCAGCACCCAATGGGCAGGGGAAAATCAGCCCCAGCATTTT
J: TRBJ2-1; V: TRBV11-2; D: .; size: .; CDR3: CASSFASDSYNEQFF; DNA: TGTGCCAGCAGCTTTGCCAGTGACAGCTACAATGAGCAGTTCTTC
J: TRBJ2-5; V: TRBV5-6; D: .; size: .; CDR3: CASSLPAGSQETQYF; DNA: TGTGCCAGCAGCTTACCGGCGGGTTCACAAGAGACCCAGTACTTC
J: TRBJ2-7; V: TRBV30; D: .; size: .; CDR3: CAWSGQGLYEQYF; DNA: TGTGCCTGGAGTGGACAGGGACTCTACGAGCAGTACTTC
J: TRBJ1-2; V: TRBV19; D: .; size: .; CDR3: CASRAPGFGYGYTF; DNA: TGTGCCAGTCGAGCACCGGGGTTTGGCTATGGCTACACCTTC
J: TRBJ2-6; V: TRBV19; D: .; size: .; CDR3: CASSNPPGASGANVLTF; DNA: TGTGCCAGTAGTAACCCCCCAGGGGCCTCTGGGGCCAACGTCCTGACTTTC
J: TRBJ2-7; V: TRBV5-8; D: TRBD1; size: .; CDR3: CASSFPGQRTYEQYF; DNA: TGTGCCAGCAGCTTCCCGGGACAGCGTACCTACGAGCAGTACTTC
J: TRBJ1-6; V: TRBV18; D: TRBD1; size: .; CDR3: CASSPPGGQGFTSPLHF; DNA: TGTGCCAGCTCACCTCCCGGCGGACAGGGGTTTACTTCACCCCTCCACTTT
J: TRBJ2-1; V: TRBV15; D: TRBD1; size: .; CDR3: CATSRDRGQGGGEQFF; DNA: TGTGCCACCAGCAGAGATCGAGGACAGGGTGGCGGTGAGCAGTTCTTC
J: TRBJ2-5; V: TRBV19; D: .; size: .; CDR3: CASSITGGVETQYF; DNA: TGTGCCAGTAGTATAACGGGGGGCGTAGAGACCCAGTACTTC
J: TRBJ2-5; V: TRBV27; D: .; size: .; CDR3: CASRPLGGQETQYF; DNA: TGTGCCAGCAGGCCTTTGGGGGGCCAAGAGACCCAGTACTTC
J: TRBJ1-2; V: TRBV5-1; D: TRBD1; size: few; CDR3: CASTRDRGYGYTF; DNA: TGCGCCAGCACGAGAGACAGGGGATATGGCTACACCTTC
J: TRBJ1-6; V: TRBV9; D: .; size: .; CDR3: CASSVAPTTRGNSPLHF; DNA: TGTGCCAGCAGCGTAGCCCCTACAACACGAGGAAATTCACCCCTCCACTTT
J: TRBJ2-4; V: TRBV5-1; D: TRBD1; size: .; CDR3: CASSLDTEDRYNIQYF; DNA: TGCGCCAGCAGCTTGGATACGGAGGACAGGTATAACATTCAGTACTTC
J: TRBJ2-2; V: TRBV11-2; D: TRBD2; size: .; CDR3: CASSLDGGATGELFF; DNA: TGTGCCAGCAGCTTAGACGGGGGGGCCACCGGGGAGCTGTTTTTT
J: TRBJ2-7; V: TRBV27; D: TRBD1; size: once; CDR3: CASNSAGGYEQYF; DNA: TGTGCCAGCAATTCGGCAGGGGGCTACGAGCAGTACTTC
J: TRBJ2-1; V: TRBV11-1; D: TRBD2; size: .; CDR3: CASSALTSGINNEQFF; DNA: TGTGCCAGCAGCGCCCTGACTAGCGGGATCAACAATGAGCAGTTCTTC
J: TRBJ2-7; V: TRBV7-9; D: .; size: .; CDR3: CSSSLLAGEQYF; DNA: TGTTCCAGCAGCTTATTGGCGGGAGAGCAGTACTTC
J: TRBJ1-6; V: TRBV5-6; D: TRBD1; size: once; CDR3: CASSPAYRGESPLHF; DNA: TGTGCCAGCAGCCCCGCATACAGGGGAGAATCACCCCTCCACTTT
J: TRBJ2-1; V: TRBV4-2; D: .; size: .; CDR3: CASSQALYNEQFF; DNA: TGTGCCAGCAGCCAAGCCCTTTACAATGAGCAGTTCTTC
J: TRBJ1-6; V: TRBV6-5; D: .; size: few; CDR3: CASMLGAPNSPLHF; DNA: TGTGCCAGCATGTTGGGGGCCCCCAATTCACCCCTCCACTTT
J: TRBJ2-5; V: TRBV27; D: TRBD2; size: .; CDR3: CASSYKAGGPRETQYF; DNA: TGTGCCAGCAGTTACAAAGCGGGGGGGCCCCGGGAGACCCAGTACTTC
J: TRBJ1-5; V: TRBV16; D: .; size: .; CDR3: CASNQRQYEQPQHF; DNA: TGTGCCAGCAACCAAAGACAATATGAACAGCCCCAGCATTTT
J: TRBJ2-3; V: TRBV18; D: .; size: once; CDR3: CASSPALGEADTQYF; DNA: TGTGCCAGCTCACCGGCCCTCGGGGAAGCAGATACGCAGTATTTT
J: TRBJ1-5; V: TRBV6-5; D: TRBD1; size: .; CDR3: CASSYSGQGGNQPQHF; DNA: TGTGCCAGCAGTTACAGCGGACAGGGGGGGAATCAGCCCCAGCATTTT
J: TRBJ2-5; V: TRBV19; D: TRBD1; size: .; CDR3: CASSTRQGDSQYF; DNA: TGTGCCAGTAGTACCCGACAGGGGGACTCCCAGTACTTC
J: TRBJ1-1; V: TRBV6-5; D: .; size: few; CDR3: CASSPPAPSEAFF; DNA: TGTGCCAGCAGTCCCCCTGCGCCATCTGAAGCTTTCTTT
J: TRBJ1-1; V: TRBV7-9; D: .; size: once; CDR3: CASSLLMKADTEAFF; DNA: TGTGCCAGCAGCTTACTGATGAAAGCGGACACTGAAGCTTTCTTT
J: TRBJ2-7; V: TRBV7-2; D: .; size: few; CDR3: CASSLRSGDEQYF; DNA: TGTGCCAGCAGCTTAAGGTCAGGGGACGAGCAGTACTTC